The clone carrying this TCR beta chain was counted only a few times. This specimen comes from a study of T-cell memory formation after mild COVID-19. TCRdb redid the calling of the 5' RACE reads with MiXCR, one entry per CDR3 protein. The sample records roughly 320,000 distinct CDR3 sequences, approximately 27% being singletons. Trimming left V 4 bases short and J 11 bases short, with 20 bases between. This CDR3 spans 14 amino acids. Germline CDR1 reads SNHLY; CDR2 reads FYNNEI. The source material was PBMCs or a T cell subset sorted from them (not recorded which). This clonotype was sampled from an adult woman who had mild COVID-19 (a few samples of this study predate the infection). Cell type and time point are not known. The genes are TRBV2 and TRBJ1-1, with D uncertain. CDR3 in DNA: TGTGCCAGCAGTGTAGGGCAGAGCCCACCCATGGCTTTCTTT. Its protein is CASSVGQSPPMAFF.